The source of this TCR beta chain is a study of CD4 T cells in relation to SARS-CoV-2 and coronaviruses (dated by TCRdb to the early 2020s). For context, the study as a whole: Using patient-derived lymphoblastoid cell lines, the shared crossreactive spike epitopes were mapped to their HLA restriction. Memory CD4+ T cell crossreactivity between SARS-CoV-2 and common cold coronavirus spike proteins was assessed at the TCR clonotype level in the study. The Adaptive Biotechnologies TCR-sequencing kit was used to sequence samples from three pre-COVID donors and the naive versus memory experiments, while other data came from Illumina-based sequencing. A different TCR-beta assay, based on Illumina, was used to sequence expansion assays from other donors in the study. Study-wide findings and limitations: In roughly two thirds of donors, memory CD4+ clonotypes turned up that crossrecognized SARS-CoV-2 and at least one common cold coronavirus spike. Small numbers of patients and of tested TCRs were a limitation of the study. Since the crossreactivity analysis centred on spike protein, crossreactivity against other viral proteins was not assessed. Significantly weaker SARS-CoV-2-driven expansion was shown by crossreactive clones than by monoreactive clones, consistent with antigenic imprinting. Sequencing of naive versus memory cells indicated that the assay detects memory recall responses, not primary responses primed during culture. No donor contributed both pre-pandemic and post-infection samples, which limited tracing the source of pre-existing responses.

The CDR3 has 12 amino acids, counting the end cysteine and phenylalanine. Just CDR3 DNA is preserved here, 36 bases in frame from base 1. Relative to germline, V is 3 bases shorter and J is 6 bases shorter, with 7 bases between their ends. CDR1 and CDR2, per the germline V gene, are KGHSH and LQKENI. CD4+ T cells from unexposed donors were collected before the COVID-19 pandemic (2011-2018). To separate naive from memory CD4+ T cells, cryopreserved PBMCs first underwent CD4 enrichment and then EasySep naive CD4+ T cell enrichment. The leukapheresis product used for the unexposed donors was purchased from a commercial source. Ficoll-Paque PLUS gradient centrifugation was used to isolate PBMCs from either whole blood or leukapheresis product. PBMCs were either cryopreserved at -140 degrees C or used fresh in the expansion assay. The QIAamp Micro DNA Kit was used to extract genomic DNA from the CD4+ T cells.

Uncultured naive and memory CD4+ T cell DNA received deep-resolution immunoSEQ TCR-beta sequencing. In the original analysis: During preprocessing, nonproductive sequences were removed, as were CDR3s that did not start with C, did not end with F or W, or were shorter than 7 amino acids. Cultured and uncultured naive and memory CD4+ repertoires were searched for previously identified spike- and CEF-reactive CDR3s. CDR3 homology was quantified as pairwise Levenshtein distance, calculated with the stringdist R package after three terminal residues were trimmed from each end. In its TCRdb copy, this immuneACCESS table keeps in-frame sequences only and misses some clones. Where compared with another copy, unresolved V genes explain less than half of these, and the others have no known cause. V and J calls and clone size come straight from that table; D and trimming were deduced from the DNA. The sample table holds under 90,000 clones, of which 85% to 95% were seen once. 0.23% of the sample is in the top ten clones.

Concerning this clone: Its target antigen remains unknown. Base quality data are lacking; no much larger clone is found one base away.

The receptor was isolated from a human donor in good health. The sequenced sample was naive CD4+ T cells from PBMCs. The cell subset or site tag for this specimen amounts to: naive CD4+ T cells isolated by negative enrichment. The receptor chain draws on TRBV18 and TRBJ2-3; the D gene is possibly TRBD1, with 5 bases matching. The bases are TGTGCCAGCTCACCCTCAGGGGATACGCAGTATTTT. This is translated as CASSPSGDTQYF. The variable domain in full, with residues beyond the CDR3 obtained from the reference TRBV18 and TRBJ2-3 genes, is NAGVMQNPRHLVRRRGQEARLRCSPMKGHSHVYWYRQLPEEGLKFMVYLQKENIIDESGMPKERFSAEFPKEGPSILRIQQVVRGDSAAYFCASSPSGDTQYFGPGTRLTVL.